One sample yielded the 9 T cell receptor beta chains listed below, sequenced in a study of T-cell reconstitution after alpha-beta-depleted transplantation in children. Preparation of the TCRbeta library involved a method that used unique molecular identifiers. TCRdb passed the PCR reads through MiXCR, listing each CDR3 protein once. The sample carries 400,000 to 500,000 distinct CDR3 sequences, under 13% recorded once. Sequenced material: PBMCs from the stem cell graft donor, taken from the stem cell graft. These receptors all come from a human donor who donated a stem cell graft to a child with acute myeloid leukemia.

The chain carries TRBV3-1 and TRBJ2-3, with a tentative D call TRBD2 (5 bases). Trimming pared 0 bases from V and 0 bases from J, leaving 10 bases between. CDR1 is LGHDT, CDR2 YNNKEL, per germline (reference sequence). CDR3 length: 16 residues. CDR3 loop: CASSQDFLASTDTQYF. CDR3 nucleotide sequence: TGTGCCAGCAGCCAAGATTTCCTAGCAAGCACAGATACGCAGTATTTT.

This clonotype was seen many times. The chain recombines TRBV7-9 with TRBJ1-1, with D hard to call. The CDR3 length is 14 residues. V was pared by 2 bases and J by 6 bases, with 13 bases between. The germline V gene encodes CDR1 SEHNR and CDR2 FQNEAQ (reference sequence). CDR3 region: CASSLHEGAAEAFF. The CDR3, as DNA: TGTGCCAGCAGCTTACACGAGGGCGCGGCTGAAGCTTTCTTT.

The chain couples TRBV7-9 to TRBJ2-7; D remains ambiguous. Looked up from germline, CDR1 is SEHNR and CDR2 is FQNEAQ (reference sequence). This CDR3 contains 13 residues. Trimming took off 3 bases at V and 3 bases at J, with 9 bases between the two ends. CDR3 DNA: TGTGCCAGCAGCTTTCACGGCCGCTACGAGCAGTACTTC. Protein product: CASSFHGRYEQYF.

The chain has TRBV5-1 and TRBJ1-2, with TRBD1 matching 9 bases. Germline V lookup: CDR1 SGHRS, CDR2 YFSETQ. The J segment lost 5 bases and the V segment lost 3 bases, leaving 2 bases of the junction unmatched. CDR3 length: 13 residues. The CDR3 loop reads CASSWGTGYGYTF. The CDR3 DNA is TGCGCCAGCAGCTGGGGGACAGGGTATGGCTACACCTTC. Full variable domain (missing parts from reference TRBV5-1 and TRBJ1-2): KAGVTQTPRYLIKTRGQQVTLSCSPISGHRSVSWYQQTPGQGLQFLFEYFSETQRNKGNFPGRFSGRQFSNSRSEMNVSTLELGDSALYLCASSWGTGYGYTFGSGTRLTVV.

J is TRBJ2-7 and V is TRBV20-1, with 9 bases lining up with TRBD2. The CDR3 has 16 amino acids. The germline CDR1 and CDR2 sequences are DFQATT and SNEGSKA (reference sequence). The V segment lost 0 bases and the J segment 2 bases; nucleotides outside the gene matches: 8. CDR3 loop: CSAREGGGGRAYEQYF. CDR3 DNA: TGCAGTGCTAGAGAGGGGGGTGGCGGGAGGGCCTACGAGCAGTACTTC.

This clonotype was observed a few times. The CDR3 nucleotides read TGCAGTGCTAGACCGGGACAGAACTACGAGCAGTACTTC. Protein sequence: CSARPGQNYEQYF. The rearrangement uses TRBV20-1 and TRBJ2-7; TRBD1 aligns across 7 bases. Germline V gene data show CDR1 as DFQATT and CDR2 as SNEGSKA (reference sequence). J gave up 3 bases and V 2 bases, and 4 bases lay outside the gene matches. This CDR3 is built from 13 residues.

The chain is built from TRBV5-1 and TRBJ2-7; possibly TRBD1 or TRBD2 for D (5 bases each). Trimming pared 2 bases from V and 7 bases from J, leaving 13 bases between. This CDR3 has 13 amino acids. Germline V gene sequence: CDR1 SGHRS, CDR2 YFSETQ. The CDR3 nucleotides are TGCGCCAGCAGCTTAGGGGCTAGCAGTGAGCAGTACTTC. Protein: CASSLGASSEQYF.

DNA for the CDR3: TGCGCCAGCAGCTTGGATGGGCCTGGGATCACCGGGGAGCTGTTTTTT. Amino acids: CASSLDGPGITGELFF. The rearrangement uses TRBV5-1 and TRBJ2-2, with D unresolved. Germline CDR1 reads SGHRS; CDR2 reads YFSETQ. There are 16 residues in the CDR3. Trimming took 0 bases from V and 4 from J, leaving 13 bases between them.

This clonotype was found a few times. V and J are TRBV7-9 and TRBJ2-3; 7 bases agree with TRBD1. Germline V gene data show CDR1 as SEHNR and CDR2 as FQNEAQ (reference sequence). Trimming removed 4 bases from V and 2 bases from J; junction bases left unmatched: 9. CDR3 length: 16 amino acids. The CDR3: CASSSQTGSPTDTQYF. CDR3 DNA: TGTGCCAGCAGCTCCCAGACAGGGTCCCCCACAGATACGCAGTATTTT.